This is a list of T cell receptor beta chains from one sample in a study of T cell responses to AZD1222 COVID-19 vaccine. Assay used: immunoSEQ multiplex PCR; TCRdb lists only in-frame clones, some missing. The sample has 100,000 or so clones; roughly 88% are singletons. The sample in question was peripheral blood, obtained on day 0 of AZD1222 vaccination. The receptors were sampled from an adult in good health. Each CDR3 is given with its conserved first and last residue. The D gene is left open where the match is weak. The size entry is marked missing in some rows and otherwise reads once, few, many or a size class.

CDR3 protein: CASSTTQVRGGEDGYTF
CDR3 DNA: TGTGCCAGCAGTACGACTCAGGTTAGAGGAGGGGAGGATGGCTACACCTTC
CDR3 length: 17
J gene: TRBJ1-2
V gene: TRBV28
D gene: -
clone size: -

CDR3 protein: CASSTGSGANVLTF
CDR3 DNA: TGTGCCAGCAGTACAGGGTCTGGGGCCAACGTCCTGACTTTC
CDR3 length: 14
J gene: TRBJ2-6
V gene: TRBV2
D gene: -
clone size: -

CDR3 protein: CASSSDSYSGNTIYF
CDR3 DNA: TGTGCCAGCAGTAGTGACAGCTACTCTGGAAACACCATATATTTT
CDR3 length: 15
J gene: TRBJ1-3
V gene: TRBV6-5
D gene: -
clone size: -

CDR3 protein: CASGVDRGYAGELFF
CDR3 DNA: TGTGCCAGCGGAGTCGACAGGGGGTACGCCGGGGAGCTGTTTTTT
CDR3 length: 15
J gene: TRBJ2-2
V gene: TRBV2
D gene: TRBD1
clone size: -

CDR3 protein: CASSIGTASYEQYF
CDR3 DNA: TGTGCCAGCAGTATCGGGACGGCCTCCTACGAGCAGTACTTC
CDR3 length: 14
J gene: TRBJ2-7
V gene: TRBV6-5
D gene: -
clone size: many

CDR3 protein: CAISRDFYEQYF
CDR3 DNA: TGTGCCATCAGCCGGGACTTCTACGAGCAGTACTTC
CDR3 length: 12
J gene: TRBJ2-7
V gene: TRBV10-3
D gene: -
clone size: -

CDR3 protein: CASSQDTSGGAQETQYF
CDR3 DNA: TGTGCCAGCAGCCAAGATACCAGCGGGGGTGCCCAAGAGACCCAGTACTTC
CDR3 length: 17
J gene: TRBJ2-5
V gene: TRBV4-2
D gene: TRBD2
clone size: -

CDR3 protein: CATSDSGDRGFSQPQHF
CDR3 DNA: TGTGCCACCAGTGATTCAGGGGACAGGGGGTTTTCTCAGCCCCAGCATTTT
CDR3 length: 17
J gene: TRBJ1-5
V gene: TRBV24-1
D gene: TRBD1
clone size: -

CDR3 protein: CASSVDWSSYNEQFF
CDR3 DNA: TGTGCCAGCAGCGTAGACTGGAGCTCCTACAATGAGCAGTTCTTC
CDR3 length: 15
J gene: TRBJ2-1
V gene: TRBV9
D gene: -
clone size: -

CDR3 protein: CASSLSDRGRYTF
CDR3 DNA: TGTGCCAGCAGTTTATCGGACAGGGGCCGCTACACCTTC
CDR3 length: 13
J gene: TRBJ1-2
V gene: TRBV27
D gene: TRBD1
clone size: -

CDR3 protein: CASRDRGNEQFF
CDR3 DNA: TGTGCCAGCAGGGACAGGGGCAATGAGCAGTTCTTC
CDR3 length: 12
J gene: TRBJ2-1
V gene: TRBV2
D gene: TRBD1
clone size: -

CDR3 protein: CASRRQGDGETQYF
CDR3 DNA: TGTGCCAGCAGGAGACAGGGGGATGGGGAGACCCAGTACTTC
CDR3 length: 14
J gene: TRBJ2-5
V gene: TRBV27
D gene: TRBD1
clone size: once

CDR3 protein: CASSREGPDTQYF
CDR3 DNA: TGTGCCAGCAGCCGGGAGGGGCCAGATACGCAGTATTTT
CDR3 length: 13
J gene: TRBJ2-3
V gene: TRBV5-5
D gene: TRBD2
clone size: -

CDR3 protein: CASSQRPTGAEAFF
CDR3 DNA: TGTGCCAGCAGCCAACGGCCGACAGGGGCTGAAGCTTTCTTT
CDR3 length: 14
J gene: TRBJ1-1
V gene: TRBV2
D gene: TRBD1
clone size: -

CDR3 protein: CASSIAGTNYGYTF
CDR3 DNA: TGTGCCAGTAGTATCGCCGGGACTAACTATGGCTACACCTTC
CDR3 length: 14
J gene: TRBJ1-2
V gene: TRBV19
D gene: -
clone size: -

CDR3 protein: CASSFLARYEQYF
CDR3 DNA: TGTGCCAGCAGCTTCTTGGCCCGCTACGAGCAGTACTTC
CDR3 length: 13
J gene: TRBJ2-7
V gene: TRBV5-5
D gene: -
clone size: few

CDR3 protein: CASSHSGPNQPQHF
CDR3 DNA: TGTGCCAGCAGCCACTCAGGCCCCAATCAGCCCCAGCATTTT
CDR3 length: 14
J gene: TRBJ1-5
V gene: TRBV3-1/TRBV3-2
D gene: -
clone size: -

CDR3 protein: CASSERQGVKNTEAFF
CDR3 DNA: TGTGCCAGCAGTGAACGCCAGGGGGTAAAGAACACTGAAGCTTTCTTT
CDR3 length: 16
J gene: TRBJ1-1
V gene: TRBV25-1
D gene: TRBD1
clone size: once

CDR3 protein: CASSPTPTGNSGNTIYF
CDR3 DNA: TGTGCCAGCTCACCAACACCCACAGGGAACTCTGGAAACACCATATATTTT
CDR3 length: 17
J gene: TRBJ1-3
V gene: TRBV18
D gene: -
clone size: -

CDR3 protein: CASTYRVTEAFF
CDR3 DNA: TGTGCCAGCACTTATAGGGTCACTGAAGCTTTCTTT
CDR3 length: 12
J gene: TRBJ1-1
V gene: TRBV6-5
D gene: -
clone size: -

CDR3 protein: CASSQDPEGKAFF
CDR3 DNA: TGCGCCAGCAGCCAAGACCCCGAGGGTAAAGCTTTCTTT
CDR3 length: 13
J gene: TRBJ1-1
V gene: TRBV4-1
D gene: -
clone size: -

CDR3 protein: CSVGNTGELFF
CDR3 DNA: TGCAGCGTAGGGAACACCGGGGAGCTGTTTTTT
CDR3 length: 11
J gene: TRBJ2-2
V gene: TRBV29-1
D gene: -
clone size: -

CDR3 protein: CASSGVGIISPLHF
CDR3 DNA: TGTGCCAGCAGCGGGGTGGGGATCATCTCACCCCTCCACTTT
CDR3 length: 14
J gene: TRBJ1-6
V gene: TRBV9
D gene: -
clone size: -

CDR3 protein: CASSLGEVANEKLFF
CDR3 DNA: TGTGCCAGCAGCTTAGGAGAGGTAGCTAATGAAAAACTGTTTTTT
CDR3 length: 15
J gene: TRBJ1-4
V gene: TRBV11-2
D gene: -
clone size: -

CDR3 protein: CASSLAQGPYNEQFF
CDR3 DNA: TGTGCCAGCAGCTTGGCGCAGGGCCCCTACAATGAGCAGTTCTTC
CDR3 length: 15
J gene: TRBJ2-1
V gene: TRBV5-6
D gene: -
clone size: -

CDR3 protein: CASSPRTGGLDIQYF
CDR3 DNA: TGTGCCAGCTCACCTCGGACAGGGGGACTCGACATTCAGTACTTC
CDR3 length: 15
J gene: TRBJ2-4
V gene: TRBV18
D gene: TRBD1
clone size: -

CDR3 protein: CASSLGGTGANYGYTF
CDR3 DNA: TGTGCCAGCAGCTTAGGCGGGACAGGGGCGAACTATGGCTACACCTTC
CDR3 length: 16
J gene: TRBJ1-2
V gene: TRBV7-2
D gene: TRBD1
clone size: -

CDR3 protein: CAWSDWGLAEKLFF
CDR3 DNA: TGTGCCTGGAGTGATTGGGGATTGGCTGAAAAACTGTTTTTT
CDR3 length: 14
J gene: TRBJ1-4
V gene: TRBV30
D gene: -
clone size: -

CDR3 protein: CASRTGTQSTEAFF
CDR3 DNA: TGTGCCAGCAGGACTGGGACACAGAGCACTGAAGCTTTCTTT
CDR3 length: 14
J gene: TRBJ1-1
V gene: TRBV2
D gene: -
clone size: -

CDR3 protein: CASRGDQETQYF
CDR3 DNA: TGTGCCAGCAGAGGGGACCAAGAGACCCAGTACTTC
CDR3 length: 12
J gene: TRBJ2-5
V gene: TRBV6-5
D gene: -
clone size: -

CDR3 protein: CASSRPNGYTF
CDR3 DNA: TGTGCCAGCAGCCGCCCCAATGGCTACACCTTC
CDR3 length: 11
J gene: TRBJ1-2
V gene: TRBV7-7
D gene: -
clone size: -

CDR3 protein: CASEGQVYSPLHF
CDR3 DNA: TGTGCCAGCGAGGGACAGGTCTACTCACCCCTCCACTTT
CDR3 length: 13
J gene: TRBJ1-6
V gene: TRBV2
D gene: TRBD1
clone size: -

CDR3 protein: CASSVETGGNEQYF
CDR3 DNA: TGTGCCAGCAGCGTAGAAACAGGGGGCAACGAGCAGTACTTC
CDR3 length: 14
J gene: TRBJ2-7
V gene: TRBV9
D gene: TRBD1
clone size: -

CDR3 protein: CASSARGEWNQPQHF
CDR3 DNA: TGTGCCAGCAGCGCTAGGGGTGAGTGGAATCAGCCCCAGCATTTT
CDR3 length: 15
J gene: TRBJ1-5
V gene: TRBV9
D gene: -
clone size: -

CDR3 protein: CASSASDRPITDTQYF
CDR3 DNA: TGTGCCAGCAGCGCCTCGGACAGACCCATCACAGATACGCAGTATTTT
CDR3 length: 16
J gene: TRBJ2-3
V gene: TRBV11-2
D gene: -
clone size: -

CDR3 protein: CASRVFSGQGNSPLHF
CDR3 DNA: TGTGCCAGCCGAGTTTTTTCGGGACAGGGTAATTCACCCCTCCACTTT
CDR3 length: 16
J gene: TRBJ1-6
V gene: TRBV28
D gene: TRBD1
clone size: -

CDR3 protein: CASSLRGGFSNEQFF
CDR3 DNA: TGTGCCAGCAGCTTGCGGGGGGGCTTCTCCAATGAGCAGTTCTTC
CDR3 length: 15
J gene: TRBJ2-1
V gene: TRBV5-8
D gene: TRBD2
clone size: -

CDR3 protein: CASSQDAGADTEVFF
CDR3 DNA: TGTGCCAGCAGCCAAGACGCAGGGGCGGACACTGAAGTTTTCTTT
CDR3 length: 15
J gene: TRBJ1-1
V gene: TRBV3-1/TRBV3-2
D gene: -
clone size: -

CDR3 protein: CASSLDSGVYNEQFF
CDR3 DNA: TGTGCCAGCAGCTTAGATTCAGGGGTATACAATGAGCAGTTCTTC
CDR3 length: 15
J gene: TRBJ2-1
V gene: TRBV7-3
D gene: -
clone size: -

CDR3 protein: CASSLEIYSNQPQHF
CDR3 DNA: TGTGCCAGCAGCTTAGAGATCTATAGCAATCAGCCCCAGCATTTT
CDR3 length: 15
J gene: TRBJ1-5
V gene: TRBV7-8
D gene: -
clone size: few

CDR3 protein: CASSSPDHFEQYF
CDR3 DNA: TGTGCCAGCAGCTCACCGGACCATTTTGAGCAGTACTTC
CDR3 length: 13
J gene: TRBJ2-7
V gene: TRBV5-4
D gene: -
clone size: once

CDR3 protein: CASSPGLNTEAFF
CDR3 DNA: TGTGCCAGCAGCCCGGGACTGAACACTGAAGCTTTCTTT
CDR3 length: 13
J gene: TRBJ1-1
V gene: TRBV4-2
D gene: -
clone size: -

CDR3 protein: CASSLEGQSYNEQFF
CDR3 DNA: TGTGCCAGCAGCTTAGAGGGACAGTCCTACAATGAGCAGTTCTTC
CDR3 length: 15
J gene: TRBJ2-1
V gene: TRBV7-2
D gene: TRBD1
clone size: -

CDR3 protein: CASSPPTVDYGYTF
CDR3 DNA: TGTGCCAGCAGCCCCCCGACGGTAGATTATGGCTACACCTTC
CDR3 length: 14
J gene: TRBJ1-2
V gene: TRBV3-1/TRBV3-2
D gene: -
clone size: once

CDR3 protein: CASSSSGDSGNTIYF
CDR3 DNA: TGTGCCAGTAGTTCTTCAGGTGACTCTGGAAACACCATATATTTT
CDR3 length: 15
J gene: TRBJ1-3
V gene: TRBV19
D gene: -
clone size: -

CDR3 protein: CASSIGRQGSNGYTF
CDR3 DNA: TGTGCCAGTAGTATAGGTCGCCAGGGCTCAAATGGCTACACCTTC
CDR3 length: 15
J gene: TRBJ1-2
V gene: TRBV19
D gene: -
clone size: -

CDR3 protein: CAWSIWTGSGNTIYF
CDR3 DNA: TGTGCCTGGAGTATTTGGACAGGCTCTGGAAACACCATATATTTT
CDR3 length: 15
J gene: TRBJ1-3
V gene: TRBV30
D gene: TRBD1
clone size: -

CDR3 protein: CASSLDRRRDTEAFF
CDR3 DNA: TGCGCCAGCAGCTTGGACCGCCGAAGGGACACTGAAGCTTTCTTT
CDR3 length: 15
J gene: TRBJ1-1
V gene: TRBV5-1
D gene: -
clone size: -

CDR3 protein: CASSQGPSSSYNSPLHF
CDR3 DNA: TGCGCCAGCAGCCAAGGCCCGAGCAGCTCCTATAATTCACCCCTCCACTTT
CDR3 length: 17
J gene: TRBJ1-6
V gene: TRBV4-3
D gene: -
clone size: -

CDR3 protein: CASSEVRVQPQHF
CDR3 DNA: TGTGCCAGCAGTGAAGTGAGGGTTCAGCCCCAGCATTTT
CDR3 length: 13
J gene: TRBJ1-5
V gene: TRBV2
D gene: -
clone size: few

CDR3 protein: CASSFQGADGYTF
CDR3 DNA: TGCGCCAGCAGCTTTCAGGGGGCGGATGGCTACACCTTC
CDR3 length: 13
J gene: TRBJ1-2
V gene: TRBV5-1
D gene: TRBD1
clone size: once

CDR3 protein: CASGSNFWRLAGDTDTQYF
CDR3 DNA: TGTGCTAGTGGTTCTAACTTCTGGCGTCTAGCGGGGGACACAGATACGCAGTATTTT
CDR3 length: 19
J gene: TRBJ2-3
V gene: TRBV12-5
D gene: TRBD2
clone size: -

CDR3 protein: CASSNPALAGHGADTQYF
CDR3 DNA: TGTGCCAGCAGCAACCCGGCACTAGCGGGTCATGGGGCAGATACGCAGTATTTT
CDR3 length: 18
J gene: TRBJ2-3
V gene: TRBV7-2
D gene: TRBD2
clone size: -

CDR3 protein: CTSSQPTFVDLFCGNTIYF
CDR3 DNA: TGCACCAGCAGCCAGCCGACGTTCGTGGACCTCTTCTGTGGAAACACCATATATTTT
CDR3 length: 19
J gene: TRBJ1-3
V gene: TRBV1
D gene: -
clone size: -

CDR3 protein: CASIDRQGSLEKLFF
CDR3 DNA: TGTGCCAGCATCGACCGACAGGGTTCCCTTGAAAAACTGTTTTTT
CDR3 length: 15
J gene: TRBJ1-4
V gene: TRBV6-6
D gene: TRBD1
clone size: once